These 14 T cell receptor beta chains came from one sample sequenced in a study of radiation and T cells in renal cell carcinoma. Documented time point: blood 2 weeks post-SBRT. Regarding treatment: 15 Gy SBRT to primary tumor, nephrectomy 4 weeks later. Assay: immunoSEQ multiplex PCR; the TCRdb copy retains only in-frame clones and omits some. In the table there are some 120,000 clones, roughly four fifths of which are singletons. Specimen: blood, collected from a patient whose treatment included radiotherapy and nephrectomy. These receptor sequences come from a woman aged 60-70 years with renal cell carcinoma.

This chain connects TRBV29-1 to TRBJ1-2; 10 positions match TRBD1. Germline V gene sequence: CDR1 SQVTM, CDR2 ANQGSEA. The trim removed 7 bases at V and 0 bases at J, leaving 5 bases unmatched. CDR3 length equals 14 residues. The CDR3 DNA sequence: TGCAGCGCTTTGGACAGGGGGACTAACTATGGCTACACCTTC. Translation gives CSALDRGTNYGYTF. Supplemented by reference TRBV29-1 and TRBJ1-2, the full variable domain reads SAVISQKPSRDICQRGTSLTIQCQVDSQVTMMFWYRQQPGQSLTLIATANQGSEATYESGFVIDKFPISRPNLTFSTLTVSNMSPEDSSIYLCSALDRGTNYGYTFGSGTRLTVV.

V is TRBV2 and J is TRBJ1-6, with D possibly matching TRBD1 (5 bases). Trimming stripped 5 bases from V and 7 bases from J, with 15 bases between. The germline CDR1 and CDR2 sequences are SNHLY and FYNNEI. This CDR3 comprises 15 residues. The DNA of the CDR3 is TGTGCCAGCAGTCCGGGACGAGGAGCGAATTCACCCCTCCACTTT. Protein: CASSPGRGANSPLHF.

The chain links TRBV10-2 to TRBJ1-1, with a possible D match to TRBD1 (5 bases). This CDR3 region has 14 residues. V was pared by 2 bases and J by 4 bases, with 11 bases between. Germline V gene data show CDR1 as WSHSY and CDR2 as SAAADI. CDR3 DNA: TGCGCCAGCAGTGAGGGTGGGACCCTCACTGAAGCTTTCTTT. This codes for CASSEGGTLTEAFF.

CDR3 coding DNA: TGTGCCAGCAGCTCCCGGACCTCCGGAGAGAGCACTGAAGCTTTCTTT. Residues: CASSSRTSGESTEAFF. V gene TRBV11-3 combines with J gene TRBJ1-1; the D is unclear. The CDR3 has 16 residues. Trimming cost V 4 bases and J 4 bases, with 19 bases left between them. Germline CDR1 and CDR2: SGHNT and YENEEA.

This clone has just a few counts. This rearrangement joins TRBV5-1 to TRBJ1-1; TRBD1 is a possible D gene (5 bases). This CDR3 is built from 14 residues. The germline CDR1 and CDR2 sequences are SGHRS and YFSETQ. Trimming left V 7 bases short and J 1 base short, with 14 bases between. The DNA for the CDR3 is TGCGCCAGCGCCGTCAGGGTGGGGAACACTGAAGCTTTCTTT. Protein: CASAVRVGNTEAFF. The full variable domain, completed using reference TRBV5-1 and TRBJ1-1, is KAGVTQTPRYLIKTRGQQVTLSCSPISGHRSVSWYQQTPGQGLQFLFEYFSETQRNKGNFPGRFSGRQFSNSRSEMNVSTLELGDSALYLCASAVRVGNTEAFFGQGTRLTVV.

The J gene is TRBJ2-3, the V gene TRBV25-1; weak D call: TRBD2 (6 bases). This CDR3 has 13 residues. V was pared by 3 bases and J by 5 bases, with 9 bases between. In germline, CDR1 is MGHDK, CDR2 SYGVNS. The CDR3 DNA reads TGTGCCAGCAGTGATTTGGGAGGAGATACGCAGTATTTT. It encodes CASSDLGGDTQYF. The full variable domain, with the rest looked up from reference TRBV25-1 and TRBJ2-3, is EADIYQTPRYLVIGTGKKITLECSQTMGHDKMYWYQQDPGMELHLIHYSYGVNSTEKGDLSSESTVSRIRTEHFPLTLESARPSHTSQYLCASSDLGGDTQYFGPGTRLTVL.

The chain couples TRBV28 to TRBJ1-5; TRBD1 aligns across 7 bases. Per germline, CDR1 MDHEN and CDR2 SYDVKM. The CDR3 has 17 residues. With 7 bases clipped from V and 0 bases from J, the junction kept 12 bases outside the gene matches. The CDR3 DNA sequence: TGTGCCAGCAAAAGAGAAGGGGGCGGGATTAGCAATCAGCCCCAGCATTTT. This encodes CASKREGGGISNQPQHF.

In regard to this clone: This is likely a read error, given that the CDR3 carries no conserved phenylalanine or tryptophan at its end. The limits of the CDR3 on the DNA are not certain, so only TCRdb's listed CDR3 is given. The chain employs TRBV6-6 and TRBJ1-1; TRBD1, as called in the table, went unchecked against the DNA. CDR1 is MNHNY and CDR2 is SVGAGI in the germline V gene (reference sequence). The CDR3 is 14 residues long, ends included. The CDR3 reads CASSQSTRTLKLSL.

About this clone itself: Germline and junction disagree at one end, which may indicate a read error. The CDR3 DNA sequence: TGTGCTAGCAGCTTAGGCAGGGGAATGAACACTGAAGCTTTCTTT. Residues: CASSLGRGMNTEAFF. The chain couples TRBV7-7 to TRBJ1-1, with D possibly being TRBD1 (6 bases). The CDR3 is 15 amino acids. Germline V lookup: CDR1 SSHAT, CDR2 FNYEAQ (reference sequence).

CDR3 protein: CASSLSVLGGYTF. In nucleotides, the CDR3 is TGTGCCAGCAGCTTAAGCGTGCTCGGAGGCTACACCTTC. The chain combines TRBV5-4 with TRBJ1-2; D remains unclear. Trimming took 2 bases from V and 8 from J, leaving 13 bases between them. The length of the CDR3 is 13 residues. Germline assignment: CDR1 SGHNT and CDR2 YYREEE (reference sequence). Using reference TRBV5-4 and TRBJ1-2 for the parts outside the CDR3, the full variable domain is ETGVTQSPTHLIKTRGQQVTLRCSSQSGHNTVSWYQQALGQGPQFIFQYYREEENGRGNFPPRFSGLQFPNYSSELNVNALELDDSALYLCASSLSVLGGYTFGSGTRLTVV.

On this clone: The junction and the germline gene differ at one end; a read error may be behind it. The V gene is TRBV7-9, the J gene TRBJ1-1; tentative D call: TRBD1 (5 bases). Looked up from germline, CDR1 is SEHNR and CDR2 is FQNEAQ (reference sequence). The CDR3 covers 10 residues. CDR3 nucleotide sequence: TGTGCCAGCAGCCCCGCGGGGCTGAGATTT. It codes for CASSPAGLRF.

The DNA for the CDR3 is TGTGCCAGCAGCTCTCGGACAGGGATATCCGGGGAGCTGTTTTTT. It yields the protein CASSSRTGISGELFF. This chain links TRBV5-8 with TRBJ2-2; 8 bases are a match to TRBD1. J lost 6 bases, V lost 3 bases, and 7 bases had no gene match. Germline V gives CDR1 SGHTS, CDR2 YDEGEE. This CDR3 is 15 amino acids long. The entire variable domain, with the rest obtained from reference TRBV5-8 and TRBJ2-2, is as follows: EAGVTQSPTHLIKTRGQQATLRCSPISGHTSVYWYQQALGLGLQFLLWYDEGEERNRGNFPPRFSGRQFPNYSSELNVNALELEDSALYLCASSSRTGISGELFFGEGSRLTVL.

The chain employs TRBV27 and TRBJ2-7; D is perhaps TRBD2 (5 bases). The ends were cut back, 2 bases at V and 7 bases at J, with 15 bases in the middle. The CDR3 totals 14 residues. Germline V gene sequence: CDR1 MNHEY, CDR2 SMNVEV (reference sequence). The CDR3 nucleotides are TGTGCCAGCAGTTTAGAAGATGGGTCGGGGGAGCAGTACTTC. This encodes CASSLEDGSGEQYF.

This clone appeared a few times. The rearrangement uses TRBV29-1 and TRBJ1-1, with TRBD1 as a possible D gene (6 bases). Germline CDR1 is SQVTM and CDR2 is ANQGSEA. The CDR3 runs to 13 residues. V lost 7 bases and J 5 bases, leaving 17 bases between the germline ends. The CDR3 nucleotides are TGCAGCGCGAGACCCCGGGACACAACTGAAGCTTTCTTT. Its protein product is CSARPRDTTEAFF. Full variable domain (outside the CDR3, taken from reference TRBV29-1 and TRBJ1-1): SAVISQKPSRDICQRGTSLTIQCQVDSQVTMMFWYRQQPGQSLTLIATANQGSEATYESGFVIDKFPISRPNLTFSTLTVSNMSPEDSSIYLCSARPRDTTEAFFGQGTRLTVV.